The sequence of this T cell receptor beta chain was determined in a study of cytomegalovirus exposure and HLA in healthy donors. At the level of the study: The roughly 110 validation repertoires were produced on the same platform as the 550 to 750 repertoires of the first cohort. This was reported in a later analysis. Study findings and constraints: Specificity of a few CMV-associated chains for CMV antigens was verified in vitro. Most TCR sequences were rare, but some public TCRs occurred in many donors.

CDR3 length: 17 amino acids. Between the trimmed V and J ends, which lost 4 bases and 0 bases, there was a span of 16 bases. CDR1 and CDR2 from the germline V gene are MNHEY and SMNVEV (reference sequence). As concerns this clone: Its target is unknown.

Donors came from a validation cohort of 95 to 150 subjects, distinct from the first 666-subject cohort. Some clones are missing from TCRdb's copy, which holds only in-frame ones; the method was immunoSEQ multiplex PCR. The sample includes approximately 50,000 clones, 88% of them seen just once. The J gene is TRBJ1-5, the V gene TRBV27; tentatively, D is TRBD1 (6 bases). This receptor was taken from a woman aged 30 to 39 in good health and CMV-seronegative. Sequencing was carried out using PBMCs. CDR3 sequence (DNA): TGTGCCAGCAGTTCCCGGACAGCCGGTTATAGCAATCAGCCCCAGCATTTT. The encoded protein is CASSSRTAGYSNQPQHF.